This T cell receptor beta chain was profiled in a study of radiation and T cells in renal cell carcinoma. Regarding the study as a whole: In blood, top tumor clones expanded by 2 weeks, shrinking by 4.

Time point given: baseline pretreatment blood. Treatment noted: 15 Gy SBRT to primary tumor, nephrectomy 4 weeks later. Notes on this clone: The antigen is undetermined.

Data came from immunoSEQ multiplex PCR; TCRdb stores just in-frame clones and leaves some out. The sample lists approximately 120,000 clones, approximately 78% occurring once. This TCR was recovered from a woman aged 60-70 years with renal cell carcinoma. Here the sequenced sample was blood, taken from a patient whose treatment included radiotherapy and nephrectomy.

The DNA of the CDR3 is TGTGCCAGCAGCACACCCACAATGATGAACACTGAAGCTTTCTTT. Translating it yields CASSTPTMMNTEAFF. V usage is TRBV21-1 and J usage is TRBJ1-1; the table's D call of TRBD1 was not tested on the DNA. TRBV21-1 is labeled a pseudogene. The CDR3 spans 15 residues.